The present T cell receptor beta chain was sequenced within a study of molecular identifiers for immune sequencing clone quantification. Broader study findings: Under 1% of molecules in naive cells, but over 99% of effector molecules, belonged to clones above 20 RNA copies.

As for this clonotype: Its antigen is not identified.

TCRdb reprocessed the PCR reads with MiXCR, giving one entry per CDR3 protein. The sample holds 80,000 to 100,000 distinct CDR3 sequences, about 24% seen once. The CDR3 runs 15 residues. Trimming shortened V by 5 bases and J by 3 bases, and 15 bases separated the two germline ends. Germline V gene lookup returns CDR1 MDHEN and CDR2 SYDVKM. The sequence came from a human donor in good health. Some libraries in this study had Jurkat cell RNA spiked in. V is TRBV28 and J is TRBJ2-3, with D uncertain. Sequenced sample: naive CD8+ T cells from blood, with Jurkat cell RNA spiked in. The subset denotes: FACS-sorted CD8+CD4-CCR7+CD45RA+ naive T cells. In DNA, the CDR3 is TGTGCCAGCAGTCTTGAGCCCGTAGCTACAGATACGCAGTATTTT. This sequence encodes CASSLEPVATDTQYF. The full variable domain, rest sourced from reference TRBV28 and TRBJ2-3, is DVKVTQSSRYLVKRTGEKVFLECVQDMDHENMFWYRQDPGLGLRLIYFSYDVKMKEKGDIPEGYSVSREKKERFSLILESASTNQTSMYLCASSLEPVATDTQYFGPGTRLTVL.